One and the same sample provided the 5 T cell receptor beta chains below, sequenced in a study of spatial heterogeneity in lung cancer. One entry per CDR3 protein, called by TCRdb with MiXCR from the 5' RACE reads. The sample holds roughly 120,000 distinct CDR3 sequences, about 12% seen once. Noted time point: blood at routine non-recurrence follow-up after resection. Extraction of whole RNA from tumor, nontumor lung or frozen PBMC preceded unsorted sequencing. The material sequenced was PBMCs, taken at follow-up. These receptors were taken from a male donor with early-stage non-small cell lung cancer.

The V call is TRBV4-1, the J call TRBJ2-7, with 9 bases that match TRBD1. The CDR3 consists of 15 residues. Germline V CDR1 and CDR2: MGHRA, YSYEKL. V was clipped by 4 bases and J by 4 bases; unmatched bases: 8. The CDR3 nucleotides are TGCGCCAGCAGCCGCACCGGGACAGGGATATACGAGCAGTACTTC. Its protein product is CASSRTGTGIYEQYF.

In its sample, this clonotype was seen many times. The rearrangement links TRBV5-6 to TRBJ2-1; TRBD2 matches at 9 bases. The CDR3 totals 13 residues. Germline V CDR1 and CDR2: SGHDT, YYEEEE. Germline trimming cut 2 bases from V and 7 bases from J; bases unmatched to any gene: 1. This chain's CDR3 is CASSLTSGNEQFF. The CDR3 DNA is TGTGCCAGCAGCTTAACTAGCGGGAATGAGCAGTTCTTC.

This sequence joins TRBV5-1 and TRBJ1-4; no definite D call. Trimming removed 1 base from V and 5 bases from J, with 9 bases in between. The CDR3 covers 14 residues. CDR1 and CDR2 from the germline V gene are SGHRS and YFSETQ. The CDR3 loop reads CASSLWQPNEKLFF. As DNA, the CDR3 is TGCGCCAGCAGCTTGTGGCAGCCCAATGAAAAACTGTTTTTT.

This clonotype was seen ten or more times. The rearrangement uses TRBV20-1 and TRBJ2-7, with D maybe TRBD1 (6 bases). V lost 6 bases and J lost 4, with 10 bases in between. The CDR3 loop spans 11 amino acids. Looked up from germline, CDR1 is DFQATT and CDR2 is SNEGSKA (reference sequence). The DNA of the CDR3 is TGCAGTGCACCAGGGGTTTACGAGCAGTACTTC. It encodes CSAPGVYEQYF.

In this sample, this clonotype turned up a few times. The rearrangement joins TRBV25-1 to TRBJ2-2, with D hard to call. V lost 4 bases and J 4 bases, leaving 1 base between the germline ends. Germline V CDR1 and CDR2: MGHDK, SYGVNS. This CDR3 has 11 amino acids. For the CDR3, the DNA is TGTGCCAGCAGTGTCACCGGGGAGCTGTTTTTT. Translated: CASSVTGELFF.